These T cell receptor beta chains were read from a single sample in a study of blood T cell repertoires in COVID-19. Profiled with immunoSEQ multiplex PCR; TCRdb holds only in-frame clones, not every one. The sample contains about 99,000 clones, approximately 89% of which appear only once. Sequencing was carried out using peripheral blood. The origin of the receptors is a woman over 75 in a cohort sampled during active COVID-19. CDR3s include the opening cysteine and the closing phenylalanine or tryptophan. Each record gives: CDR3 length, J gene, D gene, V gene, CDR3 protein. D genes are given only for firm matches.

>15|TRBJ2-3|TRBD2|TRBV6-6
CASSKSGGATDTQYF
>14|TRBJ2-7|-|TRBV28
CASSFAGSHYEQYF
>16|TRBJ2-1|TRBD2|TRBV24-1
CATSDPNGGGGNEQFF
>15|TRBJ1-1|-|TRBV6-1
CASSEQGGVNTEAFF
>15|TRBJ2-1|TRBD2|TRBV5-1
CASRPSGGARNEQFF
>14|TRBJ2-3|-|TRBV3-1/TRBV3-2
CASSQGYSADTQYF
>14|TRBJ2-1|-|TRBV5-5
CASSLTSSYNEQFF
>15|TRBJ2-1|-|TRBV19
CASSKQGGVSNEQFF
>14|TRBJ2-2|TRBD2|TRBV18
CASSPGLDLRELFF
>16|TRBJ1-1|TRBD1|TRBV6-5
CASSFNRGRMNTEAFF
>16|TRBJ2-1|TRBD1|TRBV6-5
CASSYSDRPWYNEQFF
>15|TRBJ1-2|TRBD1|TRBV10-2
CASSELGTGSSGYTF
>13|TRBJ2-1|TRBD1|TRBV7-3
CASSWGQGNEQFF
>16|TRBJ2-1|-|TRBV11-2
CASTLTDSFSYNEQFF
>15|TRBJ2-7|TRBD1|TRBV5-4
CASSLGGGRSYEQYF
>13|TRBJ2-7|TRBD1|TRBV24-1
CATQRQGAYEQYF
>14|TRBJ2-7|-|TRBV27
CASSLREGLYEQYF
>16|TRBJ1-4|-|TRBV3-1/TRBV3-2
CASSQELTSRNEKLFF
>13|TRBJ2-7|-|TRBV2
CASEAAYPSEQYF
>12|TRBJ1-6|-|TRBV10-3
CAISESQAPLHF
>14|TRBJ1-1|-|TRBV29-1
CSARMGLVNAEAFF
>16|TRBJ1-3|-|TRBV7-2
CASSPYRQISGNTIYF
>15|TRBJ2-1|TRBD2|TRBV11-2
CASSWSGLAGNEQFF
>18|TRBJ1-5|TRBD1|TRBV3-1/TRBV3-2
CASSQRGGDRGNNQPQHF
>15|TRBJ1-5|-|TRBV19
CASSSGGGGNQPQHF
>14|TRBJ2-5|TRBD1|TRBV28
CASSWGRGRETQYF
>15|TRBJ2-3|TRBD1|TRBV10-3
CAINDRDRVTDTQYF
>16|TRBJ2-5|TRBD2|TRBV19
CASSRQSSGSMETQYF
>15|TRBJ2-7|TRBD1|TRBV14
CASSQEATGGHEQYF
>15|TRBJ2-7|TRBD1|TRBV25-1
CASTETGVDSYEQYF
>11|TRBJ2-1|-|TRBV19
CASGEDRGQFF
>14|TRBJ1-5|-|TRBV18
CASSPGRGRQPQHF
>16|TRBJ2-2|TRBD2|TRBV15
CATSRVASGSTGELFF
>17|TRBJ2-1|-|TRBV7-6
CASSLVYGGGRDNEQFF
>16|TRBJ2-5|TRBD2|TRBV5-4
CASSLGLAGGQETQYF
>16|TRBJ2-3|TRBD1|TRBV7-6
CASSLGQGRVADTQYF
>15|TRBJ2-1|TRBD2|TRBV3-1/TRBV3-2
CASSQTRLAYNEQFF